Listed below are T cell receptor beta chains from one sample, sequenced in a study of shared clonotypes between healthy human individuals. Sequencing used immunoSEQ multiplex PCR; TCRdb keeps in-frame clones, though not all of them. The sample lists around 2.1 million clones; 90% to 96% were seen once. The sample taken for sequencing was naive CD4+ T cells sorted from blood. The receptors come from a man between 18 and 35 years old in good health. Both conserved end residues are part of each CDR3. A D gene is named only where the DNA matches it firmly. Only part of the rows carry a size: once, few, many, or a class if the clone is expanded.

j_call | clone_size | d_call | v_call | cdr3_nt | cdr3_aa
TRBJ2-5 | - | - | TRBV11-2 | TGTGCCAGCAGCCCGATGGGGGTAGCGGAGACCCAGTACTTC | CASSPMGVAETQYF
TRBJ2-7 | - | - | TRBV2 | TGTGCCAGCGCCGTGGAGGGCTACGAGCAGTACTTC | CASAVEGYEQYF
TRBJ1-6 | once | - | TRBV6-5 | TGTGCCAGCAGTTACGGGGAAAGTTCACCCCTCCACTTT | CASSYGESSPLHF
TRBJ1-6 | - | - | TRBV2 | TGTGCCAGCATAGGGACTGGGAATAATTCACCCCTCCACTTT | CASIGTGNNSPLHF
TRBJ2-5 | - | - | TRBV5-6 | TGTGCCAGCAGCGATACCGGGAAGTACCAAGAGACCCAGTACTTC | CASSDTGKYQETQYF
TRBJ2-7 | - | - | TRBV7-2 | TGTGCCAGCAGCCCCGGTGGGGGATCCTACGAGCAGTACTTC | CASSPGGGSYEQYF
TRBJ1-1 | - | - | TRBV6-1 | TGTGCCAGCAGTGTCGATGGGGGCACTGAAGCTTTCTTT | CASSVDGGTEAFF
TRBJ2-2 | once | - | TRBV9 | TGTGCCAGCAGCGTCGGCGGGACGGGAACCGGGGAGCTGTTTTTT | CASSVGGTGTGELFF
TRBJ1-2 | - | - | TRBV5-4 | TGTGCCAGCAGCTTTGGCCCAGGGGAGTACTATGGCTACACCTTC | CASSFGPGEYYGYTF
TRBJ2-5 | - | - | TRBV7-2 | TGTGCCAGCAGCTTAGCGGGGCAGGCGGAGACCCAGTACTTC | CASSLAGQAETQYF
TRBJ2-7 | - | - | TRBV7-2 | TGTGCCAGCAGCTTAGAGGTGGGCGAGCAGTACTTC | CASSLEVGEQYF
TRBJ2-7 | once | - | TRBV5-1 | TGCGCCAGCAGCTTGCAGTACTCCTACGAGCAGTACTTC | CASSLQYSYEQYF
TRBJ1-5 | - | TRBD1 | TRBV30 | TGTGCCTGGAGTGTTCCGGGACAGAGCAATCAGCCCCAGCATTTT | CAWSVPGQSNQPQHF
TRBJ2-5 | few | - | TRBV18 | TGTGCCAGCTCACCGCGAGCGGAGACCCAGTACTTC | CASSPRAETQYF
TRBJ2-7 | - | - | TRBV5-4 | TGTGCCAGCAGCTTCGACTACTCCTACGAGCAGTACTTC | CASSFDYSYEQYF
TRBJ1-4 | once | - | TRBV4-1 | TGCGCCAGCAGCCCAAGAGGGGGGGTAGGGACTAATGAAAAACTGTTTTTT | CASSPRGGVGTNEKLFF
TRBJ2-2 | once | - | TRBV9 | TGTGCCAGCAGCGGAAGGAACACCGGGGAGCTGTTTTTT | CASSGRNTGELFF
TRBJ2-4 | - | TRBD1 | TRBV15 | TGTGCCACCAGCAGAGACGGACAGGGTAGATCGGACATTCAGTACTTC | CATSRDGQGRSDIQYF
TRBJ1-2 | - | - | TRBV2 | TGTGCCAGCAGTGAAAACAGTAACTATGGCTACACCTTC | CASSENSNYGYTF
TRBJ1-2 | - | - | TRBV5-4 | TGTGCCAGCAGCTTGGGGGGCCCAGGGGTGGGCTACACCTTC | CASSLGGPGVGYTF
TRBJ2-1 | - | - | TRBV6-1 | TGTGCCAGCAGAATTCTGGTCAATGAGCAGTTCTTC | CASRILVNEQFF
TRBJ2-7 | - | TRBD1 | TRBV25-1 | TGTGCCAGCAGTGACCCGGGACAGGGGACCTACGAGCAGTACTTC | CASSDPGQGTYEQYF
TRBJ2-4 | - | - | TRBV5-1 | TGCGCCAGCAGCCCCGGGACCGAGGGTTTAGCCAAAAACATTCAGTACTTC | CASSPGTEGLAKNIQYF
TRBJ1-2 | - | - | TRBV7-9 | TGTGCCAGCAGCCCGACAGGCGGGGATGGCTACACCTTC | CASSPTGGDGYTF
TRBJ1-5 | - | - | TRBV10-3 | TGTGCCATCAGTGAGACAGGGACTAGCAATCAGCCCCAGCATTTT | CAISETGTSNQPQHF
TRBJ1-2 | - | - | TRBV5-4 | TGTGCCAGCAGCTTAGGCCCTAACTATGGCTACACCTTC | CASSLGPNYGYTF
TRBJ1-6 | - | TRBD1 | TRBV25-1 | TGTGCCAGCAGTGATCGGACAGGGGGAAACTCACCCCTCCACTTT | CASSDRTGGNSPLHF
TRBJ1-5 | - | - | TRBV30 | TGTGCCTGGAGTCCCCCATTGGCGCCAATGGGCAATCAGCCCCAGCATTTT | CAWSPPLAPMGNQPQHF
TRBJ1-2 | - | - | TRBV29-1 | TGCAGCGCGACGGACAGCCCAACTATCGGCTACACCTTC | CSATDSPTIGYTF
TRBJ1-1 | - | - | TRBV28 | TGTGCCAGCATAAGAGCGACTGAAGCTTTCTTT | CASIRATEAFF
TRBJ1-1 | - | - | TRBV18 | TGTGCCAGCTCACCAGGAGGGATAAACACTGAAGCTTTCTTT | CASSPGGINTEAFF
TRBJ2-3 | - | TRBD2 | TRBV18 | TGTGCCAGCTCACCACGACTAGCGGGAGATGATGGTACGCAGTATTTT | CASSPRLAGDDGTQYF
TRBJ1-6 | - | - | TRBV5-1 | TGCGCCAGCAGCGCGACTCAAAGGGCGTCACCCCTCCACTTT | CASSATQRASPLHF
TRBJ2-7 | - | - | TRBV7-9 | TGTGCCAGCACGTCCGGGGAAAAGTACGAGCAGTACTTC | CASTSGEKYEQYF
TRBJ1-2 | - | - | TRBV30 | TGTGCCTGGAGTGTACAGCGGGCTAACTATGGCTACACCTTC | CAWSVQRANYGYTF
TRBJ1-4 | - | TRBD1 | TRBV6-1 | TGTGCCAGCAGTGTATTTGGGGGACAGGAAAAACTGTTTTTT | CASSVFGGQEKLFF
TRBJ2-3 | - | - | TRBV6-1 | TGTGCCAGCAGCGCGACTAGAATCCCAGATACGCAGTATTTT | CASSATRIPDTQYF
TRBJ1-5 | - | - | TRBV9 | TGTGCCAGCAGCGGCGGACAGCCTTATAGCAATCAGCCCCAGCATTTT | CASSGGQPYSNQPQHF
TRBJ1-2 | - | - | TRBV29-1 | TGCAGCGTTGATACGGACGGACAGTTCTATGGCTACACCTTC | CSVDTDGQFYGYTF
TRBJ1-2 | once | TRBD1 | TRBV14 | TGTGCCAGCAGCCCGAAGTCTGGACAGGGGGCGCGGAATAACTATGGCTACACCTTC | CASSPKSGQGARNNYGYTF
TRBJ2-5 | - | - | TRBV2 | TGTGCCAGCAGTGAAGACAGCAGTCAAGGGACCCAGTACTTC | CASSEDSSQGTQYF
TRBJ1-4 | - | - | TRBV30 | TGTGCCTGGAGTGTAGGGCTTGGGGGTGAAAAACTGTTTTTT | CAWSVGLGGEKLFF
TRBJ2-7 | - | - | TRBV14 | TGTGCCAGCAGCCAACAGGGATACGAGCAGTACTTC | CASSQQGYEQYF
TRBJ2-7 | - | - | TRBV5-1 | TGCGCCAGCAGCTTGGCCAATGGGTACGAGCAGTACTTC | CASSLANGYEQYF
TRBJ1-2 | - | - | TRBV5-1 | TGCGCCAGCAGCTTGGCAGGCGAAGTAAACTATGGCTACACCTTC | CASSLAGEVNYGYTF
TRBJ1-2 | - | TRBD1 | TRBV28 | TGTGCCACCGGGGACAGTAACTATGGCTACACCTTC | CATGDSNYGYTF
TRBJ2-7 | - | TRBD1 | TRBV28 | TGTGCCAGCAGCCCATCACTCGGACAGGGGCCCTACTACGAGCAGTACTTC | CASSPSLGQGPYYEQYF
TRBJ1-2 | - | - | TRBV19 | TGTGCCAGTAGTATAGGCGGCAGCCCGTCGACCTATGGCTACACCTTC | CASSIGGSPSTYGYTF
TRBJ2-1 | - | TRBD2 | TRBV19 | TGTGCCAGTGGCGGGAGTATTACTTTCAATGAGCAGTTCTTC | CASGGSITFNEQFF
TRBJ1-1 | - | - | TRBV5-4 | TGTGCCAGCAGCTTGGCGGCCGAGGTTTTAAACACTGAAGCTTTCTTT | CASSLAAEVLNTEAFF
TRBJ2-7 | - | TRBD2 | TRBV7-3 | TGTGCCAGCAGCCATAGCGGGGGGCCGTACGAGCAGTACTTC | CASSHSGGPYEQYF
TRBJ1-2 | - | TRBD1 | TRBV28 | TGTGCCAGCAGTTCTGGGGACAGTCTAGGGTATGGCTACACCTTC | CASSSGDSLGYGYTF
TRBJ1-6 | - | - | TRBV7-6 | TGTGCCAGCAGCTTAGATTTGAAACAGGGCACCTATAATTCACCCCTCCACTTT | CASSLDLKQGTYNSPLHF
TRBJ2-1 | - | TRBD2 | TRBV5-8 | TGTGCCAGCAGCCTAACAGCGGGAGGGCGGTGGAATGAGCAGTTCTTC | CASSLTAGGRWNEQFF